These T cell receptor beta chains were read from a single sample in a study of STAT5B mutations in CD4+ large granular lymphocyte leukemia. This table comes from immunoSEQ multiplex PCR, and its TCRdb copy is limited to in-frame clones, with some not included. Of some 28,000 clones listed, 65% to 75% are singletons. The sequencing sample was made of CD4+ T cells from blood buffy coats. These receptors were collected from a human donor in good health. CDR3s include the opening cysteine and the closing phenylalanine or tryptophan. The D gene is left open where the match is weak. Not every row has a clone size; where given, it reads once, few, many or a size class.

clone_size j_call v_call d_call cdr3_nt cdr3_aa
few TRBJ1-1 TRBV18 . TGTGCCAGCTCCGAATACGACGGGGCGAGGCACACTGAAGCTTTCTTT CASSEYDGARHTEAFF
. TRBJ1-4 TRBV12-5 . TGTGCTAGTGGTTTAGGAGGGGTGAATGAAAAACTGTTTTTT CASGLGGVNEKLFF
. TRBJ2-3 TRBV7-3 . TGTGCCAGCAGCCTAGATGGGGGAGGGCAGTATTTT CASSLDGGGQYF
few TRBJ2-3 TRBV7-2 . TGTGCCAGCAGCACAGGGGAGGTGGCAGATACGCAGTATTTT CASSTGEVADTQYF
. TRBJ1-5 TRBV2 . TGTGCCAGCAGTGTAGGGCAATCGGAGCCCCAGCATTTT CASSVGQSEPQHF
. TRBJ2-5 TRBV29-1 TRBD1 TGCAGCGTTGAGATGGACAGGGGGCGCACAGAGACCCAGTACTTC CSVEMDRGRTETQYF
. TRBJ2-3 TRBV15 . TGTGCCACCAGCAGAGCTCGGAGCACAGATACGCAGTATTTT CATSRARSTDTQYF
few TRBJ2-1 TRBV27 TRBD2 TGTGCCAGCAGTCCTAGCGGGAGGGCCGAGCAGTTCTTC CASSPSGRAEQFF
. TRBJ1-2 TRBV9 . TGTGCCAGCAGGAGGGATGGTAACTATGGCTACACCTTC CASRRDGNYGYTF
. TRBJ2-2 TRBV27 . TGTGCCAGCAGTCCTATCCGGGCCGGGGAGCTGTTTTTT CASSPIRAGELFF
. TRBJ2-7 TRBV4-3 . TGCGCCAGCAGCCAAGACAGGAGCTCCTACGAGCAGTACTTC CASSQDRSSYEQYF
. TRBJ1-1 TRBV6-6 . TGTGCCAGCATCCAATACGTACAGTTACCTGAAGCTTTCTTT CASIQYVQLPEAFF
once TRBJ1-5 TRBV19 . TGTGCCAGTAATGGCCGACAGTTATCGGGTCAGCCCCAGCATTTT CASNGRQLSGQPQHF
. TRBJ1-2 TRBV29-1 . TGCAGCGTTGCAAGGGCAAACTATGGCTACACCTTC CSVARANYGYTF
. TRBJ2-1 TRBV20-1 . TGCAGTGCCCTCGTGTTGGTGCAGTTCTTC CSALVLVQFF
. TRBJ2-3 TRBV6-1 . TGTGCCAGCAGTGGGTACAGGGTGCGCACAGATACGCAGTATTTT CASSGYRVRTDTQYF
once TRBJ2-5 TRBV2 . TGTGCCAGCAGTTCAGTTTTGCAGGGTTGGGAGACCCAGTACTTC CASSSVLQGWETQYF
once TRBJ2-5 TRBV25-1 . TGTGCCAGCAGTTTTGGGGGGGCGCAGACCCAGTACTTC CASSFGGAQTQYF
. TRBJ2-7 TRBV30 . TGTGCCTGGAGCCTGGGGATCTACGAGCAGTACTTC CAWSLGIYEQYF
. TRBJ1-2 TRBV28 TRBD1 TGTGCCAGCAAAACAGGGGGCGACTATGGCTACACCTTC CASKTGGDYGYTF
. TRBJ2-1 TRBV7-2 . TGTGCCAGCAGCGAACTGACTCGTGGTGAGCAGTTCTTC CASSELTRGEQFF
once TRBJ2-7 TRBV5-1 TRBD2 TGCGCCAGCAGCTTGGTGTCTAGCGGGAGTAAGGGGAAATACGAGCAGTACTTC CASSLVSSGSKGKYEQYF
few TRBJ1-2 TRBV2 . TGTGCCAGCAGTGATGGCCCTAACTATGGCTACACCTTC CASSDGPNYGYTF
. TRBJ1-5 TRBV15 . TGTGCCACCAGCAGAGAAGTAGTCTTGTCCCAGCATTTT CATSREVVLSQHF
few TRBJ2-7 TRBV27 . TGTGCCAGCAGTTTATTAGGGGGAGGATCCTACGAGCAGTACTTC CASSLLGGGSYEQYF
. TRBJ1-2 TRBV5-6 TRBD1 TGTGCCAGCAGCGAGGGACAGCTCATACACTACACCTTC CASSEGQLIHYTF
. TRBJ1-4 TRBV7-2 . TGTGCCAGCAGGAGACCGGTAAGAGCTAATGAAAAACTGTTTTTT CASRRPVRANEKLFF
. TRBJ2-5 TRBV6-1 TRBD1 TGTGCCAGCAGGGCGCCCTACAGGGGAGAGACCCAGTACTTC CASRAPYRGETQYF
few TRBJ1-2 TRBV4-2 . TGTGCCAGCAGCCAAGGCTGGGGTGGCTATGGCTACACCTTC CASSQGWGGYGYTF
. TRBJ2-5 TRBV5-6 TRBD1 TGTGCCAGCAGCTTACCGACCGGGACAGGGGGTTTGCAGACCCAGTACTTC CASSLPTGTGGLQTQYF
. TRBJ2-1 TRBV7-8 . TGTGCCAGCAGCTTACGGGACCTCCAAACCTACAATGAGCAGTTCTTC CASSLRDLQTYNEQFF
. TRBJ1-1 TRBV2 . TGTGCCAGCAAACGGAGGAAGAACACTGAAGCTTTCTTT CASKRRKNTEAFF
few TRBJ2-2 TRBV2 TRBD1 TGTGCCAGCAGTGTGCGTCTCGACAGGGTAGTCTTCACCGGGGAGCTGTTTTTT CASSVRLDRVVFTGELFF
. TRBJ2-1 TRBV27 . TGTGCCAGCAGTTTTGCCAGTGAGCAGTTCTTC CASSFASEQFF
. TRBJ2-5 TRBV5-1 TRBD2 TGCGCCAGCAGCCCTACGGGACTAGCGGGACAAGAGACCCAGTACTTC CASSPTGLAGQETQYF
. TRBJ2-7 TRBV2 . TGTGCCAGCAGTGACTACGAGCAGTACTTC CASSDYEQYF
. TRBJ2-1 TRBV4-3 . TGCGCCAGCAGCCTTGGGGGAACAGGCTACAATGAGCAGTTCTTC CASSLGGTGYNEQFF
. TRBJ2-7 TRBV30 TRBD1 TGTGCCTGGAGGCGACGCGTCCAGGGGGAAAACCCTTTTCCCTACGAGCAGTACTTC CAWRRRVQGENPFPYEQYF